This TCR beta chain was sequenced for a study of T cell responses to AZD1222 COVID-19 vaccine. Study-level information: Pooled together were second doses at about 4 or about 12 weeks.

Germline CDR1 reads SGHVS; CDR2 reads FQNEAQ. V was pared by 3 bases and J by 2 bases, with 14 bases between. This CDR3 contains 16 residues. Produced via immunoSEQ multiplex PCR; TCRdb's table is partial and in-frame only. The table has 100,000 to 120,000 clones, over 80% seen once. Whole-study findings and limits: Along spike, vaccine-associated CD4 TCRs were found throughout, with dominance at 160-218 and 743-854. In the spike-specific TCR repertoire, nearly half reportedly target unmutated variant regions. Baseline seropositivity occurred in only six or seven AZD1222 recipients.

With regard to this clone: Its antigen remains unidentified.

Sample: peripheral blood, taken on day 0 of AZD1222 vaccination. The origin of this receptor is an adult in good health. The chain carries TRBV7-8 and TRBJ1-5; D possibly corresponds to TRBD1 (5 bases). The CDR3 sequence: CASSFLPGRGNQPQHF. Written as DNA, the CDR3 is TGTGCCAGCAGCTTCCTTCCGGGGCGAGGCAATCAGCCCCAGCATTTT.